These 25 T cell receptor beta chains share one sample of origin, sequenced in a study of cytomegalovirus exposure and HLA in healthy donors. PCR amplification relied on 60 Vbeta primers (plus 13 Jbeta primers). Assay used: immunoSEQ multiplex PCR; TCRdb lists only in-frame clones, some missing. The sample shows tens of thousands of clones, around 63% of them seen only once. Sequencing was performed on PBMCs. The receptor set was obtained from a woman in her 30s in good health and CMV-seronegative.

In nucleotides, the CDR3 is TGCGCCAGCAGTCAATCAGGCACAGGGTGGAACACCGGGGAGCTGTTTTTT. It yields the protein CASSQSGTGWNTGELFF. The chain combines TRBV23-1 with TRBJ2-2; tentatively, D is TRBD1 (6 bases). TRBV23-1 is an ORF, with its function uncertain. V dropped 0 bases and J dropped 1 base, with 12 bases sitting between them. There are 17 residues in the CDR3.

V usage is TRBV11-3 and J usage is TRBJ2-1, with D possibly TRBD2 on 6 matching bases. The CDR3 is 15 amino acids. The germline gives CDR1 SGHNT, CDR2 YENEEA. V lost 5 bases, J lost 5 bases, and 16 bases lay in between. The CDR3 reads CASSRRRDLNNEQFF. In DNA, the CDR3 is TGTGCCAGCAGCCGGAGGAGGGACTTAAACAATGAGCAGTTCTTC.

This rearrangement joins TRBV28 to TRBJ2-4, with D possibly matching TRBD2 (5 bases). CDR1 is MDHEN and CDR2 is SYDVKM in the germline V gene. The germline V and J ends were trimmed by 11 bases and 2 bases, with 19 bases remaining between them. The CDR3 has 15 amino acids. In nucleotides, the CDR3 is TGTGCCGCCCGCGGGCATCAACCCACCAAAAACATTCAGTACTTC. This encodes CAARGHQPTKNIQYF.

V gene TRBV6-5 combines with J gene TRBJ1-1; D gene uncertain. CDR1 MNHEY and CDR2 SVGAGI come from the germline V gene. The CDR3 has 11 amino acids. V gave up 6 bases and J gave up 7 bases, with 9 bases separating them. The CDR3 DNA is TGTGCCAGCAGCTTAGCGAATGAAGCTTTCTTT. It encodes CASSLANEAFF.

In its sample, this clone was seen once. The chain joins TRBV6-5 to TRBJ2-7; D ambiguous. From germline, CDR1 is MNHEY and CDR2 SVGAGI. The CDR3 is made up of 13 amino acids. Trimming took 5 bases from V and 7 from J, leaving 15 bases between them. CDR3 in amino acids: CASSDPGAREQYF. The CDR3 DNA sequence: TGTGCCAGCAGTGACCCGGGTGCTAGGGAGCAGTACTTC.

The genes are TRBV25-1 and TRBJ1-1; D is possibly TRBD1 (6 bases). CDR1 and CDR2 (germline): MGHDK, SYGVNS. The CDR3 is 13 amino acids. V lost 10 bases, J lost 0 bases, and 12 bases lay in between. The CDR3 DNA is TGTGCCACTAAGGGACACTTGAACACTGAAGCTTTCTTT. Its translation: CATKGHLNTEAFF.

The CDR3 is CASSLAAGGEGKLFF. For the CDR3, the DNA is TGCGCCAGCAGCTTGGCCGCAGGGGGCGAGGGAAAACTGTTTTTT. The chain has TRBV5-1 and TRBJ1-4; 8 nucleotides agree with TRBD1. CDR3 length equals 15 residues. V dropped 0 bases and J dropped 10; count of bases not matched to a gene: 8. Germline V gene data show CDR1 as SGHRS and CDR2 as YFSETQ.

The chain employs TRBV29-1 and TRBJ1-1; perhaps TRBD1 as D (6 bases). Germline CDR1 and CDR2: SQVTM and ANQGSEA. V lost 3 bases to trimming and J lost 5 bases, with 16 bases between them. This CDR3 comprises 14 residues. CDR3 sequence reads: CSVEEQGKGTEAFF. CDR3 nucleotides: TGCAGCGTTGAGGAACAGGGTAAGGGGACTGAAGCTTTCTTT.

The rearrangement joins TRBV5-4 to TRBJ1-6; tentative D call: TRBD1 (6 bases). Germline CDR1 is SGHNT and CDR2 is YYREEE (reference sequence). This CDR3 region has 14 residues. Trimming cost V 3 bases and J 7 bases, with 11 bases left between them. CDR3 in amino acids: CASSWGGQNSPLHF. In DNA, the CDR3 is TGTGCCAGCAGCTGGGGGGGACAAAATTCACCCCTCCACTTT.

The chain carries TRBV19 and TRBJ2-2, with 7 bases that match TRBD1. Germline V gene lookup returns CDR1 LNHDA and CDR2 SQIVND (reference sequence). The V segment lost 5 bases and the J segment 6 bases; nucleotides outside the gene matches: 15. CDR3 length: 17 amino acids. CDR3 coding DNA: TGTGCCAGTAGTCGCCTCGCACGCAGGGGGAGTCCCGGGGAGCTGTTTTTT. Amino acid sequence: CASSRLARRGSPGELFF.

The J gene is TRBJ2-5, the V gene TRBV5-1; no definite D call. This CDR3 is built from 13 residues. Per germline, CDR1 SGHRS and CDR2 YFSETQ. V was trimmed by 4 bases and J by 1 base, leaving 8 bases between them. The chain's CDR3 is CASSTRFQETQYF. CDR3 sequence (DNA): TGCGCCAGCAGCACCAGGTTCCAAGAGACCCAGTACTTC. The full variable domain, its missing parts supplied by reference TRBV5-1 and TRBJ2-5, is KAGVTQTPRYLIKTRGQQVTLSCSPISGHRSVSWYQQTPGQGLQFLFEYFSETQRNKGNFPGRFSGRQFSNSRSEMNVSTLELGDSALYLCASSTRFQETQYFGPGTRLLVL.

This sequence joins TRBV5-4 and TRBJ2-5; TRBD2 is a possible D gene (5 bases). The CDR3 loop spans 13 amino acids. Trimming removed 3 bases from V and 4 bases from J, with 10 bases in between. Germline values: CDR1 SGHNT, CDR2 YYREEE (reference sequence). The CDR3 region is CASSSRGGETQYF. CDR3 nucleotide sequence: TGTGCCAGCAGCTCCCGGGGTGGAGAGACCCAGTACTTC.

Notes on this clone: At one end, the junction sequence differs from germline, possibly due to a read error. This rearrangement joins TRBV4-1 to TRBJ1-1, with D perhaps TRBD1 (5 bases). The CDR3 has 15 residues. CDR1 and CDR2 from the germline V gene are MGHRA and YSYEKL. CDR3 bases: TGCGCCAGCAGCCAAGGACAGACCCCGGGGACTGAAGCTTCCTTT. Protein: CASSQGQTPGTEASF.

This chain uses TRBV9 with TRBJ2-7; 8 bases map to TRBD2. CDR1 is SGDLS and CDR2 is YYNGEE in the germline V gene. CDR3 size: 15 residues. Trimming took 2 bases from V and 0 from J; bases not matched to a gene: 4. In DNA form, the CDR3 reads TGTGCCAGCAGCGTGGGCGGGGGGATCTCCTACGAGCAGTACTTC. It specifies CASSVGGGISYEQYF.

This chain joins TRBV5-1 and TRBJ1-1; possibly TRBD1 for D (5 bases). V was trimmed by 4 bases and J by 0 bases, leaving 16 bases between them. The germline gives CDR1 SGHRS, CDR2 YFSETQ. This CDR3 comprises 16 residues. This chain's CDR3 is CASSRGWRELNTEAFF. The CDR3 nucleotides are TGCGCCAGCAGCCGGGGGTGGAGGGAATTGAACACTGAAGCTTTCTTT.

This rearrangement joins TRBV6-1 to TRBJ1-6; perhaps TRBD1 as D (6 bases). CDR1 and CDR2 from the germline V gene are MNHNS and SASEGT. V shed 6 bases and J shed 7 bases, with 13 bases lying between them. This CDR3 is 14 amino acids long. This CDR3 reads CASSSHRENSPLHF. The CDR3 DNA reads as TGTGCCAGCAGCTCACACAGGGAAAATTCACCCCTCCACTTT.

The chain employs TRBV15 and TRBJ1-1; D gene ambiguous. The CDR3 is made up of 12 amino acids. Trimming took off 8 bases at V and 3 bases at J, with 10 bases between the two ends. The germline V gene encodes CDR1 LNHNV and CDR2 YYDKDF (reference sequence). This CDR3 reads CATGWGDTEAFF. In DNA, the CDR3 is TGTGCCACCGGGTGGGGAGACACTGAAGCTTTCTTT. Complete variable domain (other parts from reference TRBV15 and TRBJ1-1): DAMVIQNPRYQVTQFGKPVTLSCSQTLNHNVMYWYQQKSSQAPKLLFHYYDKDFNNEADTPDNFQSRRPNTSFCFLDIRSPGLGDTAMYLCATGWGDTEAFFGQGTRLTVV.

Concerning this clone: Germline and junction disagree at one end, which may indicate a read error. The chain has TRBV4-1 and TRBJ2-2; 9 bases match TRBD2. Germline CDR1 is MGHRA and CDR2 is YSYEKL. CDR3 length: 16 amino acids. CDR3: CASSQDAGGDTGELFF. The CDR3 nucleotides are TGTGCCAGCAGCCAAGATGCGGGGGGGGACACCGGGGAGCTGTTTTTT.

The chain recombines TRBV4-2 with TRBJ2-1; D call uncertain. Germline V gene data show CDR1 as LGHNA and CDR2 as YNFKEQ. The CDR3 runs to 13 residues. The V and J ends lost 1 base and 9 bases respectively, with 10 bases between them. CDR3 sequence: CASSQGSETEQFF. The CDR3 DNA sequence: TGTGCCAGCAGCCAAGGGTCAGAAACTGAGCAGTTCTTC.

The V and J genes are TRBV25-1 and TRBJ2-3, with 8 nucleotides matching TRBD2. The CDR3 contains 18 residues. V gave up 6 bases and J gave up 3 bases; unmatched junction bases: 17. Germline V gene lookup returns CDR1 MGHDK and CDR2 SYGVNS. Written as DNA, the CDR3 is TGTGCCAGCAGCCCCGGGGGGGGGTTAGCGGGGAGGACAGATACGCAGTATTTT. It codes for CASSPGGGLAGRTDTQYF.

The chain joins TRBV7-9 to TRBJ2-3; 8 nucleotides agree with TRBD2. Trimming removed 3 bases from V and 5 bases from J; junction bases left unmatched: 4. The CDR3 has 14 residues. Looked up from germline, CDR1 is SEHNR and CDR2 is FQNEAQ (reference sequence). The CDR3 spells CASSFGTRGDTQYF. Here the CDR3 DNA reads TGTGCCAGCAGCTTCGGGACTAGGGGAGATACGCAGTATTTT.

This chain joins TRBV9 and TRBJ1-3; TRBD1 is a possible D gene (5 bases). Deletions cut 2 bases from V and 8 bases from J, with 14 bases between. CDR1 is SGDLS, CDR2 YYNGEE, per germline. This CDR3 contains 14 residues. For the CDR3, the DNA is TGTGCCAGCAGCGTCGGTGCAGGGTTGGACACCATATATTTT. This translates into CASSVGAGLDTIYF.

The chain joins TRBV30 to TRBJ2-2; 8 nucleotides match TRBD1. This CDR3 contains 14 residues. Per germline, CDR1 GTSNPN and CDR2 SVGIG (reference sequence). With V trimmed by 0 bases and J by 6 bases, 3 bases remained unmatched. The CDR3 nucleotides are TGTGCCTGGAGTGTGGACAGGGTGGCCGGGGAGCTGTTTTTT. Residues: CAWSVDRVAGELFF.

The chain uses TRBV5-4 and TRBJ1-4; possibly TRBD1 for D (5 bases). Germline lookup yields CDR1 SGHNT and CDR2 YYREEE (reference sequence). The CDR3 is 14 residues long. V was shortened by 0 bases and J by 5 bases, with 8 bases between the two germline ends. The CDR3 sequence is CASSLGGVNEKLFF. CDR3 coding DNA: TGTGCCAGCAGCTTGGGGGGGGTCAATGAAAAACTGTTTTTT.

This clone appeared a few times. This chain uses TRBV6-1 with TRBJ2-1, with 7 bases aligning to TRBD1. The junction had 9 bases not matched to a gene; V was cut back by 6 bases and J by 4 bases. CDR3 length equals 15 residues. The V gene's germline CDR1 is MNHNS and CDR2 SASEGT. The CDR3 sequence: CASSPIGGGYNEQFF. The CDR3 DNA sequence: TGTGCCAGCAGCCCAATAGGGGGCGGTTACAATGAGCAGTTCTTC.